The clone carrying this T cell receptor (beta chain) is a singleton in its sample. The target antigen is unknown. The repertoire was sequenced with immunoSEQ multiplex PCR; TCRdb's copy has only in-frame clones and lacks some. Among some 2,500,000 clones listed, roughly 93% were seen once. The data belong to a study of shared clonotypes between healthy human individuals. Looking at the study overall: A donor's plate count was three for CD4 naive and three for CD4 memory; CD8 naive had two and CD8 memory one. General study results and limits: Researchers sampled blood only, noting tissue repertoires likely differ. At large depth, rarefaction still showed sorted-subset sequencing to be incomplete.

Germline V CDR1 and CDR2: SGHDT, YYEEEE. The CDR3 is 14 amino acids. Trimming removed 4 bases at V and 4 bases at J, with 14 bases between. Specimen: naive CD4+ T cells from PBMCs. Documented subset: CD45RA+ positively selected. This rearrangement joins TRBV5-6 to TRBJ2-5; maybe TRBD2 (6 bases). The TCR sequence derives from a man aged 18 to 29 in good health. Some clones in this sample may be carry-over from other donors' samples. This CDR3 is CASSPIGSPETQYF. CDR3 sequence (DNA): TGTGCCAGCAGCCCCATCGGGAGTCCAGAGACCCAGTACTTC.